This paragraph covers one TCR beta chain sequence. Clones were sequenced by immunoSEQ multiplex PCR, and TCRdb holds only the in-frame ones, with some missing. Among tens of thousands of clones listed, about nine tenths were seen once. The sample comes from a study of blood T cell repertoires in COVID-19. This CDR3 has 12 amino acids. Looked up from germline, CDR1 is SGHRS and CDR2 is YFSETQ. Sample: peripheral blood. This chain links TRBV5-1 with TRBJ2-4; possibly TRBD2 for D (6 bases). The clonotype was recovered from a man aged 30 to 39 with acute or convalescent COVID-19. CDR3 sequence reads: CAARDFDGPWYF. In DNA, the CDR3 is TGCGCAGCCCGGGACTTTGACGGACCGTGGTACTTC.